This TCR beta chain originates from a study of blood T cell repertoires in COVID-19. Germline CDR1 and CDR2: MNHEY and SMNVEV (reference sequence). CDR3 length: 15 amino acids. Deletions cut 4 bases from V and 2 bases from J, with 14 bases between. TCRdb keeps only in-frame clones here, not all; method: immunoSEQ multiplex PCR. The sample yields about 330,000 clones, about 90% seen once. This chain joins TRBV27 and TRBJ1-2, with D possibly being TRBD1 (6 bases). Sequencing used PBMCs or T cells enriched from blood (not recorded which). The clonotype originates from a young man who had recovered from COVID-19. CDR3 sequence reads: CASSSPITGNYGYTF. DNA for the CDR3: TGTGCCAGCAGTTCCCCCATAACAGGGAACTATGGCTACACCTTC.